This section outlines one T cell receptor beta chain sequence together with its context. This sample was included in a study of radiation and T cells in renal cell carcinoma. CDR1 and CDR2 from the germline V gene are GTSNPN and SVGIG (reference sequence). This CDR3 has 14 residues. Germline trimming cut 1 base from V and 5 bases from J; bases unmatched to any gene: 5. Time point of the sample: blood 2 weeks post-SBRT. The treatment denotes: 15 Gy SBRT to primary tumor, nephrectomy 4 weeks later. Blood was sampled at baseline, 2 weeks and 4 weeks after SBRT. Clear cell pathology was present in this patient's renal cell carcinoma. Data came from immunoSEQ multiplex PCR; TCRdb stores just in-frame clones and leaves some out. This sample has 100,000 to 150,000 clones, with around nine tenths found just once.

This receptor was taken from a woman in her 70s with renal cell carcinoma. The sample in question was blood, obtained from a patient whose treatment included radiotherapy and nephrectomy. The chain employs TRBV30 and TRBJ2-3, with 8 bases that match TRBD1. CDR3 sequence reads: CAWSAGGRGDTQYF. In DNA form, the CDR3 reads TGTGCCTGGAGTGCAGGGGGCCGGGGAGATACGCAGTATTTT. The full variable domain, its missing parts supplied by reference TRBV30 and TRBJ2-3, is SQTIHQWPATLVQPVGSPLSLECTVEGTSNPNLYWYRQAAGRGLQLLFYSVGIGQISSEVPQNLSASRPQDRQFILSSKKLLLSDSGFYLCAWSAGGRGDTQYFGPGTRLTVL.